What follows is one T cell receptor (beta chain) and its context. Its antigen is currently not known. No much larger clone exists at a distance of one base, and base qualities are not known. The time point label, as the study defines it: baseline before first vaccination. Vaccinee samples were obtained from the UK trials COV001 and COV002, which included a single-blind randomized controlled phase 2/3 trial of AZD1222 (ChAdOx1 nCoV-19) in healthy adults. For TCRbeta chain sequencing, PBMC samples were collected from trial participants at day 0 and at day 28 after the second dose. The CDR3 regions of human TCRbeta chains were analyzed by immunosequencing. Per the source publication's procedure: Repertoire TCRs were matched against a reference library of SARS-CoV-2-specific TCRs generated with the MIRA antigen-specificity platform. Breadth meant the fraction of unique TCRs that were SARS-CoV-2-associated, whereas depth meant the fraction of total T cells that were SARS-CoV-2-associated. Using the MIRA data, each spike-specific TCR was assigned both to the spike region to which the TCR was reactive and to a CD4 or CD8 class. Log10-transformed breadth and depth values were compared by one-way ANOVA with Sidak's multiple comparisons tests. The table comes from immuneACCESS by way of TCRdb, which keeps in-frame sequences with V and J called. Part of the clones is missing from these tables; in studies checked, under half for an unresolved V gene and the rest for unknown reasons. V, J and clone size are taken as reported in that table, and D and trimming were inferred from the DNA itself. The sample records 55,000 to 75,000 clones, about 80% of which are singletons. 12% of the sample is in the top ten clones.

These data come from a study of T cell responses to AZD1222 COVID-19 vaccine (dated by TCRdb to about 2021). Turning to the overall study: AZD1222 recipients whose second dose came at about 4 weeks and those whose second dose came at about 12 weeks were combined into one group, since spike-specific TCR depth and breadth did not differ between the two schedules. Trial participants were enrolled by age into subgroups of 18-55, 56-69 and 70-plus years, and 148, 28 and 57 TCR-sequenced participants, respectively, were included in these subgroups. A total of around 240 trial participants underwent TCR sequencing, of whom 200 to 220 received two doses of AZD1222 and about 25 received two doses of the MenACWY control vaccine.

The paper as a whole reports these results and caveats: Epitopes outside the regions mutated in the B.1.351 and B.1.1.7 variants were reportedly recognized by nearly half of the unique spike-specific TCRs. After two AZD1222 doses, both the breadth and the depth of spike-specific TCRs were significantly higher than at day 0 and than in MenACWY recipients. Participants were mostly white British and included more females than males, and it was suggested by the authors that clonal diversity may have been underestimated. Only five to seven AZD1222 recipients were SARS-CoV-2 seropositive at baseline, limiting conclusions about previously exposed vaccinees. Vaccine-associated CD4 TCRs spanned the whole spike protein, with dominant responses in regions 160-218 and 743-854. The 56-69-year group was small, and its depth increase did not reach significance, likely because of low power. Because no day 14 peak-response samples were available, the repertoires could be characterized only after the peak T cell response.

Sequences were derived from peripheral blood, sampled on day 0 of AZD1222 vaccination. The receptor comes from an adult in good health.

The encoded CDR3 is CASSWGTGGLTGELFF. The DNA reads TGTGCCAGCAGCTGGGGGACAGGGGGCCTCACCGGGGAGCTGTTTTTT. The rearrangement combines TRBV5-6 with TRBJ2-2; 12 middle bases align to TRBD1. Per the germline V gene, SGHDT is the CDR1 and YYEEEE is the CDR2. Spanning cysteine to phenylalanine, the CDR3 consists of 16 amino acids. The only DNA kept is the CDR3, 48 bases in frame from the first base. V loses 3 bases at its end and J loses 4 bases; junction bases beyond the gene matches: 4. The reference TRBV5-6 and TRBJ2-2 proteins fill in what lies around the CDR3, so the full variable domain reads DAGVTQSPTHLIKTRGQQVTLRCSPKSGHDTVSWYQQALGQGPQFIFQYYEEEERQRGNFPDRFSGHQFPNYSSELNVNALLLGDSALYLCASSWGTGGLTGELFFGEGSRLTVL.